Listed here are 30 T cell receptor beta chains from one sample, sequenced in a study of a mutant IDH1 vaccine in newly diagnosed glioma. These receptors have no identified antigens. Assay: immunoSEQ multiplex PCR; the TCRdb copy retains only in-frame clones and omits some. This table holds tens of thousands of clones, 75% to 90% found once. The time point denotes: week 35, safety follow-up. Every vaccination contained 300 ug of the mutant IDH1 20-mer peptide and was paired with topical imiquimod. Sequenced material: PBMCs, taken from a glioma patient whose treatment included an IDH1 peptide vaccine. These receptors came from a man aged 40-49 years with glioma.

The gene calls are TRBV5-1 and TRBJ2-6; no definite D call. This CDR3 contains 17 residues. The germline V and J ends were trimmed by 0 bases and 2 bases, with 12 bases remaining between them. Germline V CDR1 and CDR2: SGHRS, YFSETQ. The CDR3 bases are TGCGCCAGCAGCTTGGACGGCAATGGACCTGGGGCCAACGTCCTGACTTTC. Its protein is CASSLDGNGPGANVLTF. The full variable domain, completed using reference TRBV5-1 and TRBJ2-6, is KAGVTQTPRYLIKTRGQQVTLSCSPISGHRSVSWYQQTPGQGLQFLFEYFSETQRNKGNFPGRFSGRQFSNSRSEMNVSTLELGDSALYLCASSLDGNGPGANVLTFGAGSRLTVL.

The gene calls are TRBV6-1 and TRBJ2-7; weak D call: TRBD1 (6 bases). Germline lookup yields CDR1 MNHNS and CDR2 SASEGT. Trimming removed 6 bases from V and 5 bases from J, with 20 bases in between. This CDR3 is built from 15 residues. Written as DNA, the CDR3 is TGTGCCAGCAGGAGGACCCTCTGGGACACGGACGAGCAGTACGTC. This sequence encodes CASRRTLWDTDEQYV.

The V and J genes are TRBV19 and TRBJ1-4; the D is unclear. This CDR3 has 14 amino acids. Germline V CDR1 and CDR2: LNHDA, SQIVND (reference sequence). V was cut by 5 bases and J by 3 bases, with 10 bases left in between. The CDR3 is CASSQPGSNEKLFF. CDR3 sequence (DNA): TGTGCCAGTAGTCAGCCGGGTTCTAATGAAAAACTGTTTTTT.

This chain connects TRBV28 to TRBJ1-5; TRBD1 matches at 9 bases. In germline, CDR1 is MDHEN, CDR2 SYDVKM. This CDR3 has 16 amino acids. Germline trimming cut 5 bases from V and 2 bases from J; bases unmatched to any gene: 7. The CDR3 sequence is CASSTQGDRGNQPQHF. As DNA, the CDR3 is TGTGCCAGCAGTACTCAGGGGGACAGGGGCAATCAGCCCCAGCATTTT.

The chain uses TRBV6-1 and TRBJ1-4; D unresolved. Germline values: CDR1 MNHNS, CDR2 SASEGT. Trimming pared 0 bases from V and 9 bases from J, leaving 17 bases between. The CDR3 has 16 residues. The CDR3 DNA follows: TGTGCCAGCAGTGAAGCGTCTGCCCGGATCTCCCAAAAACTGTTTTTT. The encoded protein is CASSEASARISQKLFF.

The genes are TRBV28 and TRBJ2-7; 9 nucleotides agree with TRBD2. Per the germline V gene, CDR1 is MDHEN and CDR2 is SYDVKM. Trimming at V came to 6 bases and at J to 3 bases, leaving 6 bases not matched to a gene. The CDR3 loop spans 14 amino acids. The CDR3 bases are TGTGCCAGCAGACCGGGACTAGCAAACTACGAGCAGTACTTC. Translation gives CASRPGLANYEQYF.

V gene TRBV28 combines with J gene TRBJ1-2; TRBD1 agrees at 9 bases. The V gene end was trimmed by 1 base and the J gene end by 6 bases; junction bases not matched to a gene: 3. CDR1 and CDR2 from the germline V gene are MDHEN and SYDVKM. CDR3 length: 14 residues. The CDR3 reads CASSLSTGGHGYTF. The CDR3 nucleotides read TGTGCCAGCAGTTTATCCACAGGGGGCCATGGCTACACCTTC.

The chain uses TRBV10-1 and TRBJ2-1; TRBD1 matches 10 bases. There are 15 residues in the CDR3. Trimming removed 0 bases from V and 7 bases from J; junction bases left unmatched: 3. CDR1 is WNHNN and CDR2 is SYGVQD in the germline V gene (reference sequence). The CDR3 nucleotides are TGCGCCAGCAGTGAGTCGGGGACAGGGGCAAATGAGCAGTTCTTC. It codes for CASSESGTGANEQFF.

This rearrangement joins TRBV10-3 to TRBJ2-3, with TRBD2 matching over 13 bases. V shed 5 bases, J shed 3 bases, and the junction held 2 bases outside the gene matches. Germline V CDR1 and CDR2: ENHRY, SYGVKD. The CDR3 spans 15 residues. The CDR3 reads CAISRTSGSTDTQYF. The CDR3 DNA is TGTGCCATCAGTCGGACTAGCGGGAGTACAGATACGCAGTATTTT.

V is TRBV10-2 and J is TRBJ1-6; perhaps TRBD1 as D (5 bases). Germline V gene lookup returns CDR1 WSHSY and CDR2 SAAADI. The CDR3 has 16 amino acids. The V gene lost 3 bases and the J gene lost 2 bases, with 11 bases spanning the gap. The CDR3 sequence is CASSDGGNPYNSPLHF. The CDR3 region has the DNA TGCGCCAGCAGTGATGGGGGGAATCCCTATAATTCACCCCTCCACTTT.

This clone came up once. The chain combines TRBV6-1 with TRBJ1-2, with D unresolved. Germline-derived CDR1 and CDR2 are MNHNS and SASEGT. V was pared by 2 bases and J by 4 bases, with 11 bases between. The CDR3 loop spans 14 amino acids. DNA of the CDR3: TGTGCCAGCAGTGAAACGGGCAGCACCTATGGCTACACCTTC. This encodes CASSETGSTYGYTF.

This sequence joins TRBV5-5 and TRBJ2-7; D not certain. The length of the CDR3 is 14 residues. V gave up 1 base and J gave up 2 bases, with 10 bases separating them. Looked up from germline, CDR1 is SGHKS and CDR2 is YYEKEE (reference sequence). CDR3 DNA: TGTGCCAGCAGCTTGCTAGAGTTCCCCTACGAGCAGTACTTC. Amino acids: CASSLLEFPYEQYF.

The sample holds one count of this clone. The rearrangement joins TRBV18 to TRBJ2-7, with D unclear. Germline V gene lookup returns CDR1 KGHSH and CDR2 LQKENI. The CDR3 runs to 12 residues. The V end lost 3 bases, the J end lost 5 bases, and 8 bases lay between the germline ends. CDR3: CASSPNSNEQYF. Written as DNA, the CDR3 is TGTGCCAGCTCACCCAATTCGAACGAGCAGTACTTC.

This sequence joins TRBV6-5 and TRBJ2-7; 7 nucleotides match TRBD2. Germline values: CDR1 MNHEY, CDR2 SVGAGI. The CDR3 sequence is 16 residues long. With 2 bases clipped from V and 0 bases from J, the junction kept 7 bases outside the gene matches. The CDR3 region has the DNA TGTGCCAGCAGTTACGGGCTAGCGGCTATCTCCTACGAGCAGTACTTC. Amino acids: CASSYGLAAISYEQYF.

This chain links TRBV12-5 with TRBJ2-3; tentatively, D is TRBD2 (6 bases). The V gene's germline CDR1 is LGHNT and CDR2 FRNRAP. The germline V and J ends were trimmed by 2 bases and 0 bases, with 9 bases remaining between them. The CDR3 extends over 15 amino acids. CDR3 in amino acids: CASGLSGGSTDTQYF. The CDR3 coding sequence is TGTGCTAGTGGTTTGTCCGGGGGTAGCACAGATACGCAGTATTTT.

The V gene is TRBV15, the J gene TRBJ2-1; the match to TRBD1 covers 9 bases. The CDR3 spans 19 residues. After removal of 3 bases from V and 5 bases from J, the junction contained 17 bases not matched to a gene. Per germline, CDR1 LNHNV and CDR2 YYDKDF (reference sequence). Here the CDR3 DNA reads TGTGCCACCAGCAGGTATGGACAGGGGATCTTCGGTTTAGACAATGAGCAGTTCTTC. Translating it yields CATSRYGQGIFGLDNEQFF.

The chain links TRBV13 to TRBJ2-3, with TRBD2 matching 12 bases. In germline, CDR1 is PRHDT, CDR2 FYEKMQ (reference sequence). CDR3 length equals 17 residues. V gave up 5 bases and J gave up 3 bases; unmatched junction bases: 9. The DNA for the CDR3 is TGTGCCAGCAGCCGAGCGACTAGCGGGGGAGTTACAGATACGCAGTATTTT. This sequence encodes CASSRATSGGVTDTQYF.

Worth noting for this clone: Compared with germline, one end of the junction differs, possibly owing to a read error. This rearrangement joins TRBV6-1 to TRBJ1-2, with unresolved D. This CDR3 comprises 13 residues. CDR1 is MNHNS and CDR2 is SASEGT in the germline V gene. In DNA, the CDR3 is TGTGCCAGCAGTCGCACCTTCAACTCTGGCTACACCTTC. Protein sequence: CASSRTFNSGYTF.

The chain has TRBV5-5 and TRBJ1-2; D unresolved. The CDR3 length is 14 residues. Germline values: CDR1 SGHKS, CDR2 YYEKEE (reference sequence). V lost 0 bases and J lost 0, with 6 bases in between. This CDR3 reads CASSLELPNYGYTF. In DNA form, the CDR3 reads TGTGCCAGCAGCTTGGAATTACCTAACTATGGCTACACCTTC.

The chain is built from TRBV21-1 and TRBJ2-7; the table calls TRBD2, which could not be checked here. TRBV21-1 is classified as a pseudogene. CDR3 length: 12 residues. Here the CDR3 reads CASSPPGYEQYF. In nucleotides, the CDR3 is TGTGCCAGCAGCCCACCGGGCTACGAGCAGTACTTC.

The chain combines TRBV28 with TRBJ1-1; TRBD1 matches at 8 bases. Germline trimming cut 6 bases from V and 11 bases from J; bases unmatched to any gene: 14. The CDR3 loop spans 14 amino acids. The germline V gene encodes CDR1 MDHEN and CDR2 SYDVKM. In nucleotides, the CDR3 is TGTGCCAGCAGGGCCGAGGCAGGGGGCCTGAGCGCTTTCTTT. This translates into CASRAEAGGLSAFF.

The rearrangement uses TRBV7-6 and TRBJ1-2, with D possibly being TRBD1 (6 bases). Trimming cost V 5 bases and J 4 bases, with 20 bases left between them. This CDR3 region has 16 residues. The germline V gene encodes CDR1 SGHVS and CDR2 FNYEAQ. This CDR3 is CASSPKQGIFPYGYTF. The CDR3 DNA reads as TGTGCCAGCAGCCCTAAACAGGGAATCTTCCCCTATGGCTACACCTTC.

The CDR3 sequence is CASSQSSGIDYEQYF. CDR3 nucleotides: TGTGCCAGCAGCCAATCTTCGGGAATAGACTACGAGCAGTACTTC. V and J are TRBV16 and TRBJ2-7; D is possibly TRBD2 (5 bases). Between the trimmed V and J ends, which lost 0 bases and 3 bases, there was a span of 12 bases. Germline V CDR1 and CDR2: KGHSY, FQNENV. The CDR3 is 15 amino acids.

V is TRBV11-2 and J is TRBJ2-7, with TRBD2 matching over 9 bases. The ends lost 0 bases at V and 3 bases at J; junction bases unmatched: 9. The CDR3 extends over 17 amino acids. CDR1 is SGHAT and CDR2 is FQNNGV in the germline V gene. This CDR3 is CASSLDPGSGRIYEQYF. In DNA form, the CDR3 reads TGTGCCAGCAGCTTAGATCCTGGTAGCGGGAGAATCTACGAGCAGTACTTC.

The chain recombines TRBV2 with TRBJ2-7; 9 nucleotides line up with TRBD1. J lost 1 base, V lost 4 bases, and 8 bases had no gene match. Looked up from germline, CDR1 is SNHLY and CDR2 is FYNNEI. The CDR3 has 16 amino acids. The CDR3 coding sequence is TGTGCCAGCAGTGCTTCAGGACAGGGGATTTCCTACGAGCAGTACGTC. Its translation: CASSASGQGISYEQYV.

The chain couples TRBV19 to TRBJ1-2, with D tentatively TRBD1 (6 bases). V lost 2 bases and J lost 6, with 10 bases in between. The germline V gene encodes CDR1 LNHDA and CDR2 SQIVND (reference sequence). CDR3 length: 13 amino acids. In DNA, the CDR3 is TGTGCCAGTAGTATAATGCGGACAGATGGCTACACCTTC. Protein: CASSIMRTDGYTF.

The chain uses TRBV28 and TRBJ2-3, with no clear D. The germline CDR1 and CDR2 sequences are MDHEN and SYDVKM. Trimming shortened V by 3 bases and J by 3 bases, and 13 bases separated the two germline ends. The CDR3 extends over 15 amino acids. CDR3 region: CASSFGVEGTDTQYF. CDR3 DNA: TGTGCCAGCAGTTTTGGGGTGGAAGGGACAGATACGCAGTATTTT.

V is TRBV27 and J is TRBJ2-5; unclear D gene. The closer fit of TRBJ2-7 to the DNA end suggests the J call may be wrong. The CDR3 spans 13 residues. Germline CDR1 reads MNHEY; CDR2 reads SMNVEV (reference sequence). The CDR3 protein is CASKGFSSYEQYF. DNA of the CDR3: TGTGCCAGCAAGGGTTTCAGCTCCTACGAGCAGTACTTC.

The chain couples TRBV20-1 to TRBJ1-2, with D possibly matching TRBD1 (5 bases). The CDR3 totals 11 residues. CDR1 is DFQATT and CDR2 is SNEGSKA in the germline V gene (reference sequence). The germline V and J ends were trimmed by 4 bases and 7 bases, with 10 bases remaining between them. DNA of the CDR3: TGCAGTGCTAAGGAGCAGGGTGGCTACACCTTC. Encoded protein: CSAKEQGGYTF.

This clone was detected once. The rearrangement joins TRBV4-2 to TRBJ2-1; no firm D call. Germline V gives CDR1 LGHNA, CDR2 YNFKEQ. There are 16 residues in the CDR3. Deletions cut 0 bases from V and 1 base from J, with 10 bases between. DNA for the CDR3: TGTGCCAGCAGCCAAGAGAGTCTCGGATCCTACAATGAGCAGTTCTTC. Translating it yields CASSQESLGSYNEQFF.